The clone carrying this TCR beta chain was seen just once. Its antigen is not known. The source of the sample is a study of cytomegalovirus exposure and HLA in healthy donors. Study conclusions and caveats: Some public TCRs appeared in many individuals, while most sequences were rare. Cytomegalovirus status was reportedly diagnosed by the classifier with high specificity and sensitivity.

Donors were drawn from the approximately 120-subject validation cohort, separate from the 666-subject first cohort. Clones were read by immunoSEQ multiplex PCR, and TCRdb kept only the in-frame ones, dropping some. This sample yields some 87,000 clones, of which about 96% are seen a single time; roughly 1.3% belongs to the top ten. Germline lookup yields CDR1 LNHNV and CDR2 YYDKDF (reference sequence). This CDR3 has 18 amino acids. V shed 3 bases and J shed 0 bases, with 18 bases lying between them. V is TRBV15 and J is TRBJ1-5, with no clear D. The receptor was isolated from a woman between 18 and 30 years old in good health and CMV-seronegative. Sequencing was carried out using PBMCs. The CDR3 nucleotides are TGTGCCACCAGCAGCCCCACTATCGGACTGGGTAGCAATCAGCCCCAGCATTTT. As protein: CATSSPTIGLGSNQPQHF.